The 13 T cell receptor beta chains below were found in one sample sequenced in a study of CD8+CD57+ T cells in acquired aplastic anemia. For CDR3 and TCR beta VDJ profiling, genomic DNA was the template used. From the reads, TCRdb called clonotypes with MiXCR, one entry per CDR3 protein. The profile shows 130,000 or so distinct CDR3 sequences, around two fifths of them singletons. The sequencing input was sorted CD4+, CD8+, or CD8+CD57+ T cells (not recorded which) from PBMCs. Receptor source: a human donor in good health, serving as a control.

At least ten counts were recorded for this clonotype. The genes are TRBV20-1 and TRBJ1-1, with D perhaps TRBD1 (6 bases). Looked up from germline, CDR1 is DFQATT and CDR2 is SNEGSKA (reference sequence). The CDR3 runs to 15 residues. V lost 1 base to trimming and J lost 0 bases, with 12 bases between them. This chain's CDR3 is CSARAPGALNTEAFF. DNA for the CDR3: TGCAGTGCTAGAGCCCCAGGGGCATTGAACACTGAAGCTTTCTTT.

This clonotype was counted ten times or more. The gene calls are TRBV19 and TRBJ2-3; D is perhaps TRBD1 (5 bases). The CDR3 is 13 amino acids. Per germline, CDR1 LNHDA and CDR2 SQIVND (reference sequence). Trimming cost V 6 bases and J 5 bases, with 12 bases left between them. CDR3 loop: CASSPQGIDTQYF. The CDR3 DNA sequence: TGTGCCAGTAGCCCCCAGGGAATAGATACGCAGTATTTT.

This clonotype was found many times. V gene TRBV27 combines with J gene TRBJ1-6, with 7 positions matching TRBD1. The CDR3 length is 14 residues. The V gene's germline CDR1 is MNHEY and CDR2 SMNVEV (reference sequence). J lost 11 bases, V lost 7 bases, and 11 bases had no gene match. CDR3 bases: TGTGCCAGCACCTCGACAGGGCCTCTTACACCCCTCCACTTT. Protein sequence: CASTSTGPLTPLHF.

At least ten counts were recorded for this clonotype. The chain combines TRBV19 with TRBJ1-1, with 10 nucleotides matching TRBD1. Germline V CDR1 and CDR2: LNHDA, SQIVND (reference sequence). The length of the CDR3 is 15 residues. After removal of 7 bases from V and 3 bases from J, the junction contained 8 bases not matched to a gene. The CDR3 reads CASTPRTGGYTEAFF. The DNA of the CDR3 is TGTGCCAGTACCCCTCGGACAGGGGGGTACACTGAAGCTTTCTTT.

At least ten counts were recorded for this clonotype. This sequence joins TRBV5-1 and TRBJ1-2, with D unresolved. The CDR3 is made up of 13 amino acids. CDR1 SGHRS and CDR2 YFSETQ come from the germline V gene. The ends were cut back, 0 bases at V and 8 bases at J, with 11 bases in the middle. CDR3 nucleotide sequence: TGCGCCAGCAGCTTGGACAGTCCCTACGGCTACACCTTC. Residues: CASSLDSPYGYTF.

This clonotype came up a few times. V gene TRBV12-3 or TRBV12-4 combines with J gene TRBJ1-3; a possible D gene is TRBD1 (6 bases). The CDR3 consists of 16 residues. V gave up 0 bases and J gave up 0 bases, with 9 bases separating them. CDR3 protein: CASSLARGASGNTIYF. CDR3 in DNA: TGTGCCAGCAGTTTAGCGCGGGGGGCCTCTGGAAACACCATATATTTT.

V and J are TRBV10-3 and TRBJ2-7, with 7 bases matching TRBD2. The CDR3 totals 14 residues. V dropped 5 bases and J dropped 4; count of bases not matched to a gene: 8. Per the germline V gene, CDR1 is ENHRY and CDR2 is SYGVKD. The CDR3 region has the DNA TGTGCCATCAGTTTCGCGACTAGCAAGTACGAGCAGTACTTC. It specifies CAISFATSKYEQYF.

In its sample, this clonotype was seen a few times. The rearrangement joins TRBV20-1 to TRBJ2-7; 7 bases map to TRBD1. The CDR3 has 13 amino acids. J was trimmed by 6 bases and V by 5 bases; bases with no gene match: 10. Germline V gene lookup returns CDR1 DFQATT and CDR2 SNEGSKA (reference sequence). In nucleotides, the CDR3 is TGCAGTGCTTGGGCGACAGGGTTAGGCGAGCAGTACTTC. Amino acids: CSAWATGLGEQYF.

About this clonotype itself: Just one base apart from a much larger clone, this may be a read error. J is TRBJ2-7 and V is TRBV5-1; a possible D gene is TRBD1 (5 bases). The CDR3 runs to 12 residues. The germline V gene has CDR1 SGHRS and CDR2 YFSETQ. The DNA for the CDR3 is TGCGCCAGCAGCCCGGACACCTACGGGCAGTACTTC. This translates into CASSPDTYGQYF.

This clonotype was observed at least ten times. In nucleotides, the CDR3 is TGTGCCAATCGAGGGGGCTCTGGCTACACCTTC. Its translation is CANRGGSGYTF. J is TRBJ1-2 and V is TRBV24-1; 7 bases match TRBD1. The germline CDR1 and CDR2 sequences are KGHDR and SFDVKD. Trimming removed 11 bases from V and 7 bases from J; junction bases left unmatched: 6. The CDR3 consists of 11 residues.

The rearrangement uses TRBV10-3 and TRBJ2-7; the match to TRBD1 covers 8 bases. The CDR3 loop spans 15 amino acids. Germline values: CDR1 ENHRY, CDR2 SYGVKD. Trimming took 6 bases from V and 7 from J; bases not matched to a gene: 14. The CDR3 sequence: CAISEPGQGVREQYF. CDR3 DNA sequence: TGTGCCATCAGCGAACCAGGACAGGGTGTTAGGGAGCAGTACTTC.

This clonotype has ten or more counts. The chain uses TRBV5-1 and TRBJ2-1, with TRBD2 matching 9 bases. The CDR3 totals 13 residues. Trimming at V came to 6 bases and at J to 9 bases, leaving 7 bases not matched to a gene. Germline loops: CDR1 SGHRS, CDR2 YFSETQ. CDR3 coding DNA: TGCGCCAGCATCCTAGCGGGGATCGGTGAGCAGTTCTTC. Its translation: CASILAGIGEQFF.

A word on this clonotype: At one end, the junction sequence differs from germline, possibly due to a read error. The chain combines TRBV9 with TRBJ2-7; 12 bases line up with TRBD2. Germline V gene sequence: CDR1 SGDLS, CDR2 YYNGEE. The CDR3 sequence is 14 residues long. The CDR3 sequence: CASSPSGGDYEQYF. In DNA form, the CDR3 reads TGCGCCAGCAGCCCTAGCGGGGGGGATTACGAGCAGTACTTC.